One and the same sample provided the 6 T cell receptor beta chains below, sequenced in a study of beta chain features in type 1 diabetes. Expressed TCRB transcripts were sequenced because the entire RNA isolate underwent reverse transcription. Clones were sequenced by immunoSEQ multiplex PCR, and TCRdb holds only the in-frame ones, with some missing. The data contain 330,000 or so clones, 11% to 15% of them singletons. Source material: central memory CD4+ T cells from blood. These receptors were collected from a man aged 25 to 40 in good health.

V is TRBV7-2 and J is TRBJ2-5; D possibly corresponds to TRBD2 (6 bases). The CDR3 is made up of 14 amino acids. Trimming took 4 bases from V and 5 from J, leaving 14 bases between them. Germline V gene data show CDR1 as SGHTA and CDR2 as FQGNSA. CDR3 sequence reads: CASSSGLPSETQYF. DNA for the CDR3: TGTGCCAGCAGCTCCGGACTACCGTCTGAGACCCAGTACTTC.

This clone was seen a handful of times. A much larger clone differs from this one at a single base, so this may be a read error. This chain links TRBV4-1 with TRBJ2-5; TRBD2 agrees at 7 bases. The CDR3 is 15 residues long. J gave up 5 bases and V 3 bases, and 9 bases lay outside the gene matches. CDR1 and CDR2 from the germline V gene are MGHRA and YSYEKL. The chain's CDR3 is CASSHQLAKGETQYF. CDR3 coding DNA: TGCGCCAGCAGCCACCAACTAGCGAAGGGTGAGACCCAGTACTTC.

This clone was counted at least ten times. The J gene is TRBJ2-5, the V gene TRBV5-4; tentative D call: TRBD2 (6 bases). Germline lookup yields CDR1 SGHNT and CDR2 YYREEE (reference sequence). V was clipped by 4 bases and J by 5 bases, with 12 bases between them. The CDR3 sequence is 13 residues long. The CDR3 loop is CASSPGGPETQYF. CDR3 DNA: TGTGCCAGCAGCCCCGGGGGACCGGAGACCCAGTACTTC.

This rearrangement joins TRBV30 to TRBJ1-1; D is unclear. The CDR3 length is 15 residues. Germline V gene lookup returns CDR1 GTSNPN and CDR2 SVGIG (reference sequence). V was trimmed by 0 bases and J by 0 bases, leaving 11 bases between them. The DNA of the CDR3 is TGTGCCTGGAGTGTACACAGCAGCGTGAACACTGAAGCTTTCTTT. As protein: CAWSVHSSVNTEAFF.

The table lists this clone with many counts. The chain carries TRBV28 and TRBJ2-5; 8 bases fit TRBD2. Germline trimming cut 10 bases from V and 4 bases from J; bases unmatched to any gene: 5. Germline assignment: CDR1 MDHEN and CDR2 SYDVKM. The CDR3 contains 12 residues. The CDR3 DNA reads TGTGCCATCGCGGGACTAGGAGAGACCCAGTACTTC. Encoded protein: CAIAGLGETQYF.

This rearrangement joins TRBV6-5 to TRBJ2-5; TRBD2 matches at 9 bases. Trimming cost V 5 bases and J 6 bases; bases outside gene matches: 7. Germline V gene sequence: CDR1 MNHEY, CDR2 SVGAGI. The CDR3 has 14 residues. The CDR3 reads CASSTWTSEKTQYF. The CDR3 nucleotides read TGTGCCAGCAGTACCTGGACTAGCGAAAAGACCCAGTACTTC.